This TCR beta chain was recorded in a study of control samples from healthy donors and cancer patients. Per the germline V gene, CDR1 is SGHRS and CDR2 is YFSETQ. This CDR3 is 13 amino acids long. The V segment lost 4 bases and the J segment 2 bases; nucleotides outside the gene matches: 2. The repertoire was sequenced with immunoSEQ multiplex PCR; TCRdb's copy has only in-frame clones and lacks some. Of fewer than 200,000 clones in the sample, about 93% are singletons; the top ten hold about 4%. The material sequenced was blood. The receptor's source is a woman in her sixties or seventies in good health. J is TRBJ1-2 and V is TRBV5-1; 7 bases align to TRBD1. The CDR3 DNA sequence: TGCGCCAGCAGCCAACAGGGGAACTATGGCTACACCTTC. The encoded protein is CASSQQGNYGYTF.